This TCR beta chain originates from a study of cytotoxic CD8 clonotypes in ibrutinib-treated CLL. Notes on this clone: Its antigen remains unknown.

The junction had 6 bases not matched to a gene; V was cut back by 4 bases and J by 2 bases. There are 14 residues in the CDR3. Germline V gene data show CDR1 as SGHNT and CDR2 as YYREEE (reference sequence). Whole-study results and caveats: Whereas clonality rose at ibrutinib response, it declined toward baseline at progression.

TCRdb's table, derived via immunoSEQ multiplex PCR, lists solely in-frame clones and lacks some. The sample carries 150,000 to 250,000 clones, approximately 72% recorded once. Investigators sourced about 2.2 micrograms of genomic DNA from cryopreserved PBMCs for TCR beta libraries. This chain uses TRBV5-4 with TRBJ2-7; 7 bases map to TRBD1. This receptor was identified in a human donor with chronic lymphocytic leukemia. The starting material was PBMCs, obtained after 24 months of ibrutinib treatment. Written as DNA, the CDR3 is TGTGCCAGCAGCACAGGGACAGCTACCTACGAGCAGTACTTC. Translation gives CASSTGTATYEQYF.